This TCR beta chain is from a study of T cells in localized non-small cell lung cancer. Study conclusions and caveats: Heterogeneity cannot be ruled out, as sequencing used one tumor region only. Uninvolved adjacent lung showed higher T cell clonality than tumor. Adjacent lung held a median around 58 of the top 100 tumor clones.

Libraries were prepared by immunoSEQ multiplex PCR; TCRdb keeps only in-frame clonotypes and omits some of them. The repertoire includes tens of thousands of clones, around 85% of them detected once, and under 8% sits in the top ten. Germline lookup yields CDR1 SGHAT and CDR2 FQDESV (reference sequence). J gave up 6 bases and V 5 bases, and 8 bases lay outside the gene matches. This CDR3 comprises 15 residues. As regards this clone: Its antigen is unknown.

The receptor comes from a woman between 40 and 69 years old with stage I lung adenocarcinoma. The gene calls are TRBV11-1 and TRBJ2-2, with 8 bases identical to TRBD2. The sample in question was peripheral blood, obtained before any cancer treatment. The CDR3, as DNA: TGTGCCAGCAGCCCGGGACTAGTGGCGGCCGGGGAGCTGTTTTTT. The encoded protein is CASSPGLVAAGELFF. Variable domain in full (rest from reference TRBV11-1 and TRBJ2-2): EAEVAQSPRYKITEKSQAVAFWCDPISGHATLYWYRQILGQGPELLVQFQDESVVDDSQLPKDRFSAERLKGVDSTLKIQPAELGDSAMYLCASSPGLVAAGELFFGEGSRLTVL.